Listed below are T cell receptor beta chains from one sample, sequenced in a study of cytomegalovirus exposure and HLA in healthy donors. Profiling relied on immunoSEQ multiplex PCR, and the TCRdb table lists in-frame clones only, not all of them. The repertoire holds more than 80,000 clones, with 60% to 80% as singletons. The sequenced sample consisted of PBMCs. These receptors were obtained from a boy younger than 18 in good health and CMV-seronegative. Both conserved end residues are part of each CDR3. D genes are given only for firm matches. For some rows the clone size is stated as once, few or many, or as a class when expanded; others skip it.

clone size	V gene	D gene	J gene	CDR3 DNA	CDR3 protein
few	TRBV5-6	TRBD1	TRBJ2-5	TGTGCCAGCAGCGGGGGACAGGGGGCCGGGGAGACCCAGTACTTC	CASSGGQGAGETQYF
.	TRBV6-5	.	TRBJ1-3	TGTGCCAGCAGTTATAACGGTGGCTCTGGAAACACCATATATTTT	CASSYNGGSGNTIYF
once	TRBV5-6	.	TRBJ1-3	TGTGCCAGCAGCTTGGATCGTAGTCTGCCGAGTGAAAACACCATATATTTT	CASSLDRSLPSENTIYF
.	TRBV19	TRBD2	TRBJ2-5	TGTGCCAGTAGTACCTTCGGACTAGCGGGAGCAGAGACCCAGTACTTC	CASSTFGLAGAETQYF
.	TRBV18	TRBD2	TRBJ2-3	TGTGCCAGCTCACCAACACTAGCGGCTAGCACAGATACGCAGTATTTT	CASSPTLAASTDTQYF
.	TRBV4-1	TRBD2	TRBJ2-2	TGCGCCAGCAGCCAATTTTCCGGGACTAGCGGGAGTCCCTCCGGGGAGCTGTTTTTT	CASSQFSGTSGSPSGELFF
.	TRBV9	.	TRBJ2-1	TGTGCCAGCAGCCCCCATTTGGGAGGTTTCAATGAGCAGTTCTTC	CASSPHLGGFNEQFF
.	TRBV11-2	.	TRBJ2-3	TGTGCCAGCAGCCACGCGACAGGCCCTCGAGATACGCAGTATTTT	CASSHATGPRDTQYF
.	TRBV19	.	TRBJ1-6	TGTGCCAGTAGTACTCCAGGGCTACCCCTCCACTTT	CASSTPGLPLHF
.	TRBV5-1	TRBD2	TRBJ2-1	TGCGCCAGCAGAACTAGCGGGGGAGCAAATGAGCAGTTCTTC	CASRTSGGANEQFF
.	TRBV6-1	TRBD2	TRBJ2-1	TGTGCCAGCAGTGAATTTAGCGGGGGGGCCAATGAGCAGTTCTTC	CASSEFSGGANEQFF
few	TRBV10-3	.	TRBJ1-1	TGTGCCATCAGTCGTACAGGGCTTGACACTGAAGCTTTCTTT	CAISRTGLDTEAFF
.	TRBV5-1	TRBD1	TRBJ1-2	TGCGCCACCCAGGCCGGGACAGGGGGGACCTCTAACTATGGCTACACCTTC	CATQAGTGGTSNYGYTF
.	TRBV25-1	.	TRBJ2-1	TGTGCCAGCAGTCGACAGGTCGGAAATCGCAATGAGCAGTTCTTC	CASSRQVGNRNEQFF
.	TRBV2	.	TRBJ1-2	TGTGCCAGCAGTGATGCCCAATCCCACGGGGGGGCCTACAACTATGGCTACACCTTC	CASSDAQSHGGAYNYGYTF
.	TRBV9	.	TRBJ1-4	TGTGCCAGCAGCGTGGGCCCTGCTAATGAAAAACTGTTTTTT	CASSVGPANEKLFF
.	TRBV7-2	.	TRBJ1-5	TGTGCCAGCAGCTTAGAGGGGTACCAGCCCCAGCATTTT	CASSLEGYQPQHF
once	TRBV28	.	TRBJ1-3	TGTGCCAGCAGTTTAAGACAGGGAAACACCATATATTTT	CASSLRQGNTIYF
.	TRBV5-1	.	TRBJ1-1	TGCGCCAGCAGCTTGGCTCAGGGTTACACTGAAGCTTTCTTT	CASSLAQGYTEAFF
.	TRBV27	.	TRBJ1-1	TGTGCCAGCAGAACTGGCACTGAAGCTTTCTTT	CASRTGTEAFF
.	TRBV10-3	TRBD1	TRBJ1-1	TGTGCCATCAGGAACCGGACAGGTAAAAACACTGAAGCTTTCTTT	CAIRNRTGKNTEAFF
.	TRBV10-2	.	TRBJ2-1	TGCGCCAGCAGTGAGGCGTCATGGTACTACTACAATGAGCAGTTCTTC	CASSEASWYYYNEQFF
.	TRBV2	.	TRBJ1-2	TGTGCCAGCGCAACTGAGGGTACTCGCGGCTACACCTTC	CASATEGTRGYTF
.	TRBV6-1	.	TRBJ2-7	TGTGCCACTCAAGACCCACCTCAGACGGGGGACGAGCAGTACTTC	CATQDPPQTGDEQYF
.	TRBV13	.	TRBJ1-1	TGTGCCAGCAGCTTAGGCAGTGAGAACACTGAAGCTTTCTTT	CASSLGSENTEAFF
.	TRBV28	.	TRBJ1-1	TGTGCCAGCAGTTTAGCAGGCCTGGAAGCTTTCTTT	CASSLAGLEAFF
.	TRBV5-1	TRBD2	TRBJ2-5	TGCGCCAGCAGCTTGGGACTAGCGGGGCCCCAAGAGACCCAGTACTTC	CASSLGLAGPQETQYF
.	TRBV28	.	TRBJ1-5	TGTGCCAGCAGTTTCGCGGGGCTTGATAGCAATCAGCCCCAGCATTTT	CASSFAGLDSNQPQHF
few	TRBV5-1	.	TRBJ2-3	TGCGCCAGCAGCTTATCCTCTGACTTGTCAGATACGCAGTATTTT	CASSLSSDLSDTQYF
few	TRBV7-9	TRBD1	TRBJ2-7	TGTGCCAGCAGCTTAGGGGAATGGACAGGGGGCAATATGCAGTACTTC	CASSLGEWTGGNMQYF
.	TRBV5-5	.	TRBJ1-1	TGTGCCAGCAGCTTATCAGGGCCTGAAGCTTTCTTT	CASSLSGPEAFF
.	TRBV11-2	.	TRBJ2-4	TGTGCCAGCAGCTTCTCGGGAGTAGCCAAAAACATTCAGTACTTC	CASSFSGVAKNIQYF
.	TRBV25-1	.	TRBJ2-5	TGTGCCAGCAGTGAGAGACTAACCGGGGAGACCCAGTACTTC	CASSERLTGETQYF
.	TRBV27	.	TRBJ2-7	TGTGCCAGCAGTTTGGGGGCCCCCTACGAGCAGTACTTC	CASSLGAPYEQYF
.	TRBV23-1	TRBD2	TRBJ2-5	TGCGCCAGCAGTCAATCGATAGCGGGAGAGCGCGTCCTCGGTCTTCAGACCCAGTACTTC	CASSQSIAGERVLGLQTQYF
.	TRBV6-1	.	TRBJ1-5	TGTGCCAGCAGTGGACAGGCGAATAGCAATCAGCCCCAGCATTTT	CASSGQANSNQPQHF
.	TRBV29-1	.	TRBJ1-1	TGCAGCGTTGAAGATTGGAAAGGGGACACTGAAGCTTTCTTT	CSVEDWKGDTEAFF
.	TRBV27	.	TRBJ1-4	TGTGCCAGCAGTCTGGACTGGGCTAATGAAAAACTGTTTTTT	CASSLDWANEKLFF
.	TRBV5-1	.	TRBJ2-3	TGCGCCAGCAGCTTCGGGCTAGCAGCTGCACACACAGATACGCAGTATTTT	CASSFGLAAAHTDTQYF
.	TRBV4-1	TRBD2	TRBJ2-7	TGCGCCAGCAGCCAAGGACTAGCAACGCAGTACGAGCAGTACTTC	CASSQGLATQYEQYF
.	TRBV6-5	.	TRBJ1-5	TGTGCCAGCAGTTACTCGAAGCATAGCAATCAGCCCCAGCATTTT	CASSYSKHSNQPQHF
few	TRBV4-3	.	TRBJ1-3	TGCGCCAGCAGCCAAGGGAGGGGCCGAAACACCATATATTTT	CASSQGRGRNTIYF
.	TRBV19	.	TRBJ1-1	TGTGCCAGTAGTAGGCCTGGACGGGGGGGGAACACTGAAGCTTTCTTT	CASSRPGRGGNTEAFF
.	TRBV5-4	.	TRBJ2-2	TGTGCCAGCAGCTTGGCCAGGGGTCTAGGTTTTTACACCGGGGAGCTGTTTTTT	CASSLARGLGFYTGELFF
.	TRBV2	TRBD2	TRBJ2-5	TGTGCTAGCGGGAGGGCTACAGAGACCCAGTACTTC	CASGRATETQYF